This T cell receptor (beta chain) derives from a study of CD8 T cells in Susac syndrome. Per germline, CDR1 MGHRA and CDR2 YSYEKL. V lost 4 bases and J lost 8, with 14 bases in between. The CDR3 loop spans 14 amino acids. With random hexamers, roughly 0.45 to 1 ug RNA was reverse transcribed. Across 54 Vbeta and 13 Jbeta, TCR beta CDR3 was amplified with immunoSEQ multiplex PCR. TCRdb analysed the immunoSEQ multiplex PCR reads with MiXCR anew, one entry per CDR3 protein. The top ten hold approximately 0.29% of the sample, which has some 120,000 distinct CDR3 sequences, approximately 93% seen once. What was sequenced was CD8+ T cells from PBMCs. This clonotype originated in a human donor with multiple sclerosis. V is TRBV4-1 and J is TRBJ1-4; unclear D gene. The CDR3 DNA reads as TGCGCCAGCAGCCCAAGGTCACTGGGAGAAAAACTGTTTTTT. As protein: CASSPRSLGEKLFF.